One sample yielded the 7 T cell receptor beta chains listed below, sequenced in a study of spatial heterogeneity in lung cancer. As for time point: sample taken at primary tumor resection. MiXCR was run by TCRdb on the 5' RACE reads, yielding one entry per CDR3 protein. The repertoire has more than 80,000 distinct CDR3 sequences, approximately 12% of them found once; the top ten carry 35% to 45%. The specimen was PBMCs, collected at surgery. Source of these receptors: a male donor with early-stage non-small cell lung cancer.

The chain joins TRBV12-3 or TRBV12-4 to TRBJ2-7; either TRBD1 or TRBD2 may supply D (5 bases each). The length of the CDR3 is 16 residues. The ends were cut back, 7 bases at V and 7 bases at J, with 26 bases in the middle. In DNA form, the CDR3 reads TGTGCCAGCACCACAGGAATCCCCCCTACTTCGGGAGAGCAGTACTTC. It translates to CASTTGIPPTSGEQYF.

The J gene is TRBJ2-7, the V gene TRBV29-1; a weak D match, TRBD1 (6 bases). Germline-derived CDR1 and CDR2 are SQVTM and ANQGSEA. Trimming pared 7 bases from V and 5 bases from J, leaving 15 bases between. This CDR3 spans 12 amino acids. This CDR3 is CSGKFTGNEQYF. The CDR3 nucleotides read TGCAGCGGAAAATTTACAGGGAACGAGCAGTACTTC.

This clonotype has a count of ten or more. V is TRBV29-1 and J is TRBJ2-5; D might be TRBD1 (5 bases). This CDR3 has 11 residues. The ends were cut back, 2 bases at V and 4 bases at J, with 5 bases in the middle. In germline, CDR1 is SQVTM, CDR2 ANQGSEA. The CDR3 loop reads CSVERGETQYF. The DNA for the CDR3 is TGCAGCGTTGAAAGGGGAGAGACCCAGTACTTC. The complete variable domain, with remaining parts taken from reference TRBV29-1 and TRBJ2-5, reads SAVISQKPSRDICQRGTSLTIQCQVDSQVTMMFWYRQQPGQSLTLIATANQGSEATYESGFVIDKFPISRPNLTFSTLTVSNMSPEDSSIYLCSVERGETQYFGPGTRLLVL.

This clonotype was observed many times. CDR3 in DNA: TGCAGTGTCCTGGGGTGGGGCACCACAGATACGCAGTATTTT. It translates to CSVLGWGTTDTQYF. V gene TRBV20-1 combines with J gene TRBJ2-3; weak D call: TRBD1 (5 bases). The V end lost 7 bases, the J end lost 2 bases, and 16 bases lay between the germline ends. The germline V gene encodes CDR1 DFQATT and CDR2 SNEGSKA (reference sequence). There are 14 residues in the CDR3.

The chain couples TRBV21-1 to TRBJ2-3; TRBD2 was called by the table and not checked on the DNA. TRBV21-1 is a documented pseudogene. This CDR3 has 17 residues. The CDR3 here is CASTITRTSRGTDTQYF. DNA of the CDR3: TGTGCCAGCACCATAACACGGACTAGCCGGGGCACAGATACGCAGTATTTT.

The rearrangement uses TRBV11-2 and TRBJ2-7; TRBD1 agrees at 7 bases. The germline CDR1 and CDR2 sequences are SGHAT and FQNNGV. Trimming removed 5 bases from V and 1 base from J; junction bases left unmatched: 11. This CDR3 contains 16 residues. The CDR3 loop reads CASSPRDSLSSYEQYF. DNA of the CDR3: TGTGCCAGCAGCCCCCGGGACAGTCTTTCATCCTACGAGCAGTACTTC.

In this sample, this clonotype turned up many times. The V gene is TRBV10-3, the J gene TRBJ2-7; D may be TRBD2 (5 bases). V lost 4 bases, J lost 0 bases, and 7 bases lay in between. The CDR3 spans 13 residues. The germline CDR1 and CDR2 sequences are ENHRY and SYGVKD. This chain's CDR3 is CAISGGSSYEQYF. The CDR3 DNA reads TGTGCCATCAGTGGAGGGAGCTCCTACGAGCAGTACTTC.